Listed below are T cell receptor beta chains from one sample, sequenced in a study of beta chain features in type 1 diabetes. TCRdb's table, derived via immunoSEQ multiplex PCR, lists solely in-frame clones and lacks some. In the table there are 110,000 to 150,000 clones, about 10% of which are singletons. The sample comprised central memory CD4+ T cells from blood. The origin of the receptors is a man between 18 and 29 years old in good health. CDR3s include the opening cysteine and the closing phenylalanine or tryptophan. D genes are given only for firm matches. The size of a clone is reported for some rows only, either as once, few or many, or as a class for expanded clones.

j_call d_call v_call clone_size cdr3_nt cdr3_aa
TRBJ2-5 TRBD2 TRBV6-6 few TGTGCCAGTAAACTAGCGGGGGGCGCGGGTTCTGAGACCCAGTACTTC CASKLAGGAGSETQYF
TRBJ1-5 - TRBV5-6 - TGTGCCAGCAGCTTCGGGACATCGCTGGGGCCCCAGCATTTT CASSFGTSLGPQHF
TRBJ1-2 - TRBV5-1 few TGCGCCAGCAGCCGGAGGACTGAAAACTATGGCTACACCTTC CASSRRTENYGYTF
TRBJ1-3 - TRBV7-2 once TGTGCCAGCAGTCGCGGTGGGGGCCCTGGAAACACCATATATTTT CASSRGGGPGNTIYF
TRBJ2-7 - TRBV14 few TGTGCCAGCAGCCAAGCCGGGACTTGGGGTAGCGAGCAGTACTTC CASSQAGTWGSEQYF
TRBJ1-1 TRBD1 TRBV7-9 few TGTGCCAGCACTCCAGGGGGAAACACTGAAGCTTTCTTT CASTPGGNTEAFF
TRBJ2-7 TRBD1 TRBV9 - TGTGCCAGCAGCGTAGACAGGGGCGAGCAGTACTTC CASSVDRGEQYF
TRBJ2-1 TRBD1 TRBV6-5 once TGTGCCAGCAGTAGGCAAGGGGGCCTAAAAGATGAGCAGTTCTTC CASSRQGGLKDEQFF
TRBJ2-1 - TRBV6-1 - TGTGCCAGCAGTAAGGACTATGCCTACAATGAGCAGTTCTTC CASSKDYAYNEQFF
TRBJ2-3 TRBD1 TRBV28 - TGTGCCAGTTCCGACAGGGGCCCAGATACGCAGTATTTT CASSDRGPDTQYF
TRBJ2-6 - TRBV7-2 few TGTGCCAGCATCCTCCCCTCTAACTCTGGGGCCAACGTCCTGACTTTC CASILPSNSGANVLTF
TRBJ2-5 - TRBV18 many TGTGCCAGCTCCGCAAGACAGGTCGAGGAGACCCAGTACTTC CASSARQVEETQYF
TRBJ2-6 TRBD1 TRBV5-4 many TGTGCCAGCAGCCCCCCTGGGACAGGCGTCTCTGGGGCCAACGTCCTGACTTTC CASSPPGTGVSGANVLTF
TRBJ2-1 TRBD2 TRBV7-8 few TGTGCCAGCAGCCCCCCCCGGAGACTAGCGGGGGGAGCCCACAATGAGCAGTTCTTC CASSPPRRLAGGAHNEQFF
TRBJ2-5 TRBD2 TRBV7-6 few TGTGCCAGCAGCCACCGACTAGCCGAAAAGGGAGAGACCCAGTACTTC CASSHRLAEKGETQYF
TRBJ2-7 TRBD1 TRBV2 - TGTGCCAGCAGTGACCAGGGGGCTTACGAGCAGTACTTC CASSDQGAYEQYF
TRBJ1-3 TRBD1 TRBV7-2 few TGTGCCAGCAGCCTCGGAGGACAGGGGATTAATGGAAACACCATATATTTT CASSLGGQGINGNTIYF
TRBJ2-2 - TRBV5-8 - TGTGCCAGCAGCTTAGGGGGACGGTACACCGGGGAGCTGTTTTTT CASSLGGRYTGELFF
TRBJ2-2 - TRBV10-3 few TGTGCCATCAGTGAAGGCACAGGGAGCACCGGGGAGCTGTTTTTT CAISEGTGSTGELFF
TRBJ1-5 - TRBV5-1 few TGCGCCAGCAGCGCGGAGGGGTCGCAGCCCCAGCATTTT CASSAEGSQPQHF
TRBJ1-2 - TRBV5-1 few TGCGCCAGCAGCGTATCAGGAACAGCTAACTATGGCTACACCTTC CASSVSGTANYGYTF
TRBJ2-7 TRBD1 TRBV28 - TGTGCCAGCAGCGGGACAGGTCGCGAGCAGTACTTC CASSGTGREQYF
TRBJ1-6 - TRBV4-1 - TGCGCCAGCAGCCAAGTATCCTCACCCCTCCACTTT CASSQVSSPLHF
TRBJ1-2 TRBD1 TRBV28 few TGTGCCAGCGCCACAGGGGAAGGCTATGGCTACACCTTC CASATGEGYGYTF
TRBJ2-7 - TRBV7-9 - TGTGCCAGCAGCAAGGACTTGACCTTCTACGAGCAGTACTTC CASSKDLTFYEQYF
TRBJ2-3 - TRBV5-1 - TGCGCCAGCAGCGGCGGAGGCCGCACAGATACGCAGTATTTT CASSGGGRTDTQYF
TRBJ2-7 TRBD2 TRBV5-1 - TGCGCCAGCAGCTTTAGCGGGGGGTCTAGCTCCTACGAGCAGTACTTC CASSFSGGSSSYEQYF
TRBJ2-7 TRBD2 TRBV7-2 few TGTGCCAGCAGCGGCCTCGGACTAGCGGGGATATACGAGCAGTACTTC CASSGLGLAGIYEQYF
TRBJ2-2 TRBD2 TRBV7-2 few TGTGCCAGCAGCTACAGCGGGGGAAGTAACACCGGGGAGCTGTTTTTT CASSYSGGSNTGELFF
TRBJ1-5 - TRBV28 - TGTGCCACCTCGACAATCGATCAGCCCCAGCATTTT CATSTIDQPQHF
TRBJ1-1 TRBD1 TRBV6-5 - TGTGCCAGCAGTTCCCTGGGACAGGGGGGGACTGAAGCTTTCTTT CASSSLGQGGTEAFF
TRBJ2-1 - TRBV7-8 few TGTGCCAGCAGCTTAGGGGCCTCAGGGGCAGGGTACAATGAGCAGTTCTTC CASSLGASGAGYNEQFF
TRBJ2-7 TRBD1 TRBV6-5 - TGTGCCAGCAGTTACGGGGACAGGGGGTACGAGCAGTACTTC CASSYGDRGYEQYF
TRBJ2-5 - TRBV7-2 few TGTGCCAGCAGCTTGGGGGCGCGCGGGGAGACCCAGTACTTC CASSLGARGETQYF
TRBJ2-3 - TRBV6-5 - TGTGCCAGCAAAGACATCGGCACAGATACGCAGTATTTT CASKDIGTDTQYF
TRBJ1-2 - TRBV4-3 few TGCGCCAGCAGCCGCACAGGGTCCCCTCATGGCTACACCTTC CASSRTGSPHGYTF
TRBJ2-7 TRBD2 TRBV7-9 few TGTGCCGGAAAGCGGGGCGGCTCCTACGAGCAGTACTTC CAGKRGGSYEQYF
TRBJ2-7 - TRBV6-5 few TGTGCCAGCAGTCCCCCTGGGGGGATGTACGAGCAGTACTTC CASSPPGGMYEQYF
TRBJ2-5 - TRBV10-3 - TGTGCCCACCCGGGGGACCTATGCCAAGAGACCCAGTACTTC CAHPGDLCQETQYF
TRBJ2-7 TRBD2 TRBV7-6 few TGTGCCAGCAGCGCGGGTAGAGCGGGGGGGCCTTGGGAGCAGTACTTC CASSAGRAGGPWEQYF
TRBJ2-1 - TRBV25-1 many TGTGCCAGCAGTGTGGCCAACAATGAGCAGTTCTTC CASSVANNEQFF
TRBJ2-1 TRBD2 TRBV7-2 - TGTGCCAGCAGCTCCCGAGCGGGGCTGGACTACAATGAGCAGTTCTTC CASSSRAGLDYNEQFF
TRBJ2-3 - TRBV7-9 - TGTGCCAGCAGCGCACAGGGGGGGCCAGATACGCAGTATTTT CASSAQGGPDTQYF
TRBJ2-4 TRBD2 TRBV11-2 few TGTGCCAGCAGCACGGGGGGGGGTGTCATTCAGTACTTC CASSTGGGVIQYF
TRBJ2-1 TRBD2 TRBV14 few TGTGCCAGCACCCTCGCCGCGGGGGGGCCCCCAATTTACAATGAGCAGTTCTTC CASTLAAGGPPIYNEQFF
TRBJ1-4 - TRBV6-6 few TGTGCCAGCAGTTTGCGGGGGGGAGCGAATGAAAAACTGTTTTTT CASSLRGGANEKLFF
TRBJ2-3 - TRBV7-9 once TGTGCCAGCAGCTTACCGGAGGGGACTTCAGATACGCAGTATTTT CASSLPEGTSDTQYF
TRBJ1-6 TRBD1 TRBV18 - TGTGCCAGCTCACCGGGACAGGCGAATTCACCCCTCCACTTT CASSPGQANSPLHF
TRBJ2-1 - TRBV29-1 few TGCAGCGATTCCGGGACTGGCTCCTACAATGAGCAGTTCTTC CSDSGTGSYNEQFF
TRBJ1-2 - TRBV20-1 few TGCAGTGCTAGTCAGGAGGACTACACCTTC CSASQEDYTF
TRBJ2-7 TRBD1 TRBV6-5 - TGTGCCAGCAGGCGGGGACAGGGCAGCTACGAGCAGTACTTC CASRRGQGSYEQYF
TRBJ2-3 - TRBV15 few TGTGCCACCACGATAGTAAGGGGGTTCACAGATACGCAGTATTTT CATTIVRGFTDTQYF
TRBJ2-5 TRBD1 TRBV5-1 few TGCGCCAGCAGCTTCCTCCGTGGACAGGGCTTCCAAGAGACCCAGTACTTC CASSFLRGQGFQETQYF
TRBJ1-5 - TRBV19 few TGTGCCAGTAGTAACAAACCAGGGATTCGGAATCAGCCCCAGCATTTT CASSNKPGIRNQPQHF